This T cell receptor beta chain was identified in a study of blood T cell repertoires in COVID-19. At the level of the study: T cells, B-cell-depleted T cells, or PBMCs supplied cDNA or gDNA.

Under the authors' procedure: Amplification from reference gene primers served as the basis for estimated nucleated cell counts. This table comes from immunoSEQ multiplex PCR, and its TCRdb copy is limited to in-frame clones, with some not included. D and trimming come from the DNA, and the V and J calls and clone size come from that table. The sample lists just over 650,000 clones, approximately 90% occurring once. The length of the CDR3 is 18 residues. The germline gives CDR1 SEHNR, CDR2 FQNEAQ (reference sequence). V was trimmed by 2 bases and J by 0 bases, leaving 19 bases between them. The chain links TRBV7-9 to TRBJ1-1; D is possibly TRBD1 (6 bases). The receptor was isolated from a young woman with acute or convalescent COVID-19. The sequencing sample was made of peripheral blood. In DNA form, the CDR3 reads TGTGCCAGCAGCTTACCCCCCACCTTGGACAGACTGAACACTGAAGCTTTCTTT. Translating gives CASSLPPTLDRLNTEAFF.